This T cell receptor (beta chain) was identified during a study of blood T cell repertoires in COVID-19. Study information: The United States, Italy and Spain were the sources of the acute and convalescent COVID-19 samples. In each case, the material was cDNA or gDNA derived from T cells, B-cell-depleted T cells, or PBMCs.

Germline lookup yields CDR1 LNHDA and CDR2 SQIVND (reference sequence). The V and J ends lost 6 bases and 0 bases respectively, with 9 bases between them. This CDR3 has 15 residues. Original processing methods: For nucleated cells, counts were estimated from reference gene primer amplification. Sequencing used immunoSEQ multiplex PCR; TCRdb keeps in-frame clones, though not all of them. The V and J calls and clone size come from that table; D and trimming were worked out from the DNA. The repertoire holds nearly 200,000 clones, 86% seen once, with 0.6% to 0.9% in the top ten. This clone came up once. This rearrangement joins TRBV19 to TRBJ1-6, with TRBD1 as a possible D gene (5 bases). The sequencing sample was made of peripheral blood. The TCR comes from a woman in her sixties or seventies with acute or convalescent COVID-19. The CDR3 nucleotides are TGTGCCAGTAGATCAGACAGCTCCTATAATTCACCCCTCCACTTT. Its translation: CASRSDSSYNSPLHF.